A selection of T cell receptor beta chains follows, all from one sample in a study of neurological immune-mediated disorders. One entry per CDR3 protein, called by TCRdb with MiXCR from the 5' RACE reads. The sample has around 130,000 distinct CDR3 sequences; roughly 3.2% are singletons. The sample consisted of PBMCs. These receptors were collected from a woman under 40 with multiple sclerosis. The CDR3 runs from the conserved cysteine through the conserved F or W. Each record gives: V gene, J gene, CDR3 protein.

V gene: TRBV20-1; J gene: TRBJ2-4; CDR3 protein: CSAGEGFQNIQYF
V gene: TRBV28; J gene: TRBJ2-7; CDR3 protein: CASSPTRVPYEQYF
V gene: TRBV7-2; J gene: TRBJ2-2; CDR3 protein: CASSLAYTGELFF
V gene: TRBV18; J gene: TRBJ1-2; CDR3 protein: CASSQGASNYGYTF
V gene: TRBV6-2/TRBV6-3; J gene: TRBJ1-6; CDR3 protein: CASSYPLGSPLHF
V gene: TRBV7-7; J gene: TRBJ2-1; CDR3 protein: CASSLRPRDEQFF
V gene: TRBV7-8; J gene: TRBJ1-1; CDR3 protein: CASTYRGHDTEAFF
V gene: TRBV5-1; J gene: TRBJ2-7; CDR3 protein: CASSLELGPSHEQYF
V gene: TRBV7-2; J gene: TRBJ1-5; CDR3 protein: CASSLYRGGQPQHF
V gene: TRBV5-1; J gene: TRBJ2-7; CDR3 protein: CASGLGLAVYEQYF
V gene: TRBV12-3/TRBV12-4; J gene: TRBJ2-7; CDR3 protein: CASSFSEEAYEQYF
V gene: TRBV12-3/TRBV12-4; J gene: TRBJ1-3; CDR3 protein: CASSFSVGNTIYF
V gene: TRBV5-1; J gene: TRBJ1-1; CDR3 protein: CASSLSFIIPDTEAFF
V gene: TRBV19; J gene: TRBJ2-7; CDR3 protein: CASSNPLGEQYF
V gene: TRBV5-6; J gene: TRBJ1-4; CDR3 protein: CASSLSTTNEKLFF
V gene: TRBV6-6; J gene: TRBJ2-7; CDR3 protein: CASSYSSSLYYEQYF
V gene: TRBV4-3; J gene: TRBJ1-5; CDR3 protein: CASSARYDSNQPQHF
V gene: TRBV4-3; J gene: TRBJ2-7; CDR3 protein: CASSPDRDRGYEQYF
V gene: TRBV18; J gene: TRBJ1-5; CDR3 protein: CASSSQVLVTASQPQHF
V gene: TRBV20-1; J gene: TRBJ2-7; CDR3 protein: CSASDRSYEQYF
V gene: TRBV7-9; J gene: TRBJ2-7; CDR3 protein: CASSLLAESSYEQYF
V gene: TRBV20-1; J gene: TRBJ2-3; CDR3 protein: CSASRLAGTSTDTQYF
V gene: TRBV2; J gene: TRBJ2-5; CDR3 protein: CASSEYVGQGERETQYF
V gene: TRBV20-1; J gene: TRBJ2-2; CDR3 protein: CSARGGSVGELFF
V gene: TRBV19; J gene: TRBJ2-3; CDR3 protein: CASSMGNTQYF
V gene: TRBV10-3; J gene: TRBJ1-2; CDR3 protein: CAISVVDVSRDGYTF
V gene: TRBV7-2; J gene: TRBJ2-2; CDR3 protein: CASGSGPPDTGELFF
V gene: TRBV5-1; J gene: TRBJ1-3; CDR3 protein: CASSLDGSRGNTIYF
V gene: TRBV10-3; J gene: TRBJ2-3; CDR3 protein: CAISEAAGEADTQYF
V gene: TRBV20-1; J gene: TRBJ2-7; CDR3 protein: CSASRLSGVHEQYF
V gene: TRBV4-3; J gene: TRBJ2-7; CDR3 protein: CASSQDPSGIYEQYF
V gene: TRBV6-5; J gene: TRBJ1-1; CDR3 protein: CATGQMNTEAFF
V gene: TRBV18; J gene: TRBJ1-5; CDR3 protein: CASSPDLDQPQHF